This TCR beta chain was captured in a study of T-cell memory formation after mild COVID-19. Study background: In these data, TCR clusters were largely donor specific.

MiXCR, applied by TCRdb to the 5' RACE reads, yields one record per CDR3 protein. Of about 340,000 distinct CDR3 sequences listed, around 15% are singletons. Turning to this clonotype: As yet, its antigen is unknown.

Whole-study results and caveats: Clones contracting day 15 to 85 were balanced CD4/CD8; later expanders leaned CD4+.

The receptor was isolated from a man in his late teens or twenties who had mild COVID-19 (a few samples of this study predate the infection). Cell type and time point are not known. The sequenced sample was PBMCs or a T cell subset sorted from them (not recorded which).

CDR3 bases: TGTGCCAGCAGCCAACTAATTAAGACAGGCTCATACAATGAGCAGTTCTTC. Translated: CASSQLIKTGSYNEQFF. The genes are TRBV14 and TRBJ2-1; a possible D gene is TRBD1 (6 bases). Trimming pared 2 bases from V and 4 bases from J, leaving 18 bases between. Per the germline V gene, CDR1 is SGHDN and CDR2 is FVKESK. CDR3 length: 17 residues.